This TCR beta chain was sequenced for a study of graft-versus-host responses after intestinal transplantation (dated by TCRdb to the early 2020s). Regarding the research as a whole: The transplants that recipients received were multivisceral, liver-intestinal, or isolated intestinal. Every recipient was given anti-thymocyte globulin induction, then maintenance tacrolimus and steroids for approximately 3 years. After intestinal transplantation, graft-versus-host and host-versus-graft alloreactive T cell clones were followed in the graft, circulation and bone marrow using bulk TCR-beta CDR3 sequencing. To identify alloreactive clones, pre-transplant mixed lymphocyte reaction products were sequenced and compared with unstimulated pre-transplant donor and recipient T cells. Of the roughly 23 intestinal transplant recipients enrolled in the cohort, one of whom was a retransplant, a few patients without pretransplant specimens were excluded. Donor T cell macrochimerism was defined as a peak of at least 4% donor T cells among recipient peripheral blood mononuclear cells. Samples from three later patients were sequenced in-house on an Illumina MiSeq with MiXCR processing rather than by the commercial service.

For CDR1 and CDR2, the germline V gene lists ENHRY and SYGVKD. The germline V and J ends show losses of 3 bases and 4 bases respectively, and no gene match explains 6 bases of the junction. Including the terminal cysteine and phenylalanine, the CDR3 comprises 16 residues. Only CDR3 DNA remains: 48 bases, in frame from the first base. Points on this clone: Its binding antigen is unknown. Per-base qualities were not stored, and no clone one base away is much larger.

Blood samples were collected up to 4 times in the first month after transplant and then at least monthly when available. Libraries were built with the immunoSEQ multiplex PCR assay. For most patients, high-throughput TCR-beta CDR3 sequencing of genomic DNA was performed by Adaptive Biotechnologies. The study's own analysis went as follows. Adaptive's ImmunoSEQ software was the source of the TCR sequencing data for 15 to 20 patients, while three other patients were processed with MiXCR and VDJtools. CDR3 nucleotide sequences shared between donor and recipient were removed because their origin could not be assigned. Alloreactive clones required at least 2-fold expansion over unstimulated cells and minimum CFSE-low frequency of 0.002% (template counts) or 0.001% (read counts). Clones were considered mappable if detected in sequenced pre-transplant spleen, lymph node, or MLR CFSE-low populations of the donor or recipient. Cumulative frequency of alloreactive clones was calculated as a percentage of all sequences weighted by copy number. The source is immuneACCESS, and TCRdb retained only in-frame sequences with V and J called. Part of the clones is not carried over; for the studies checked, unresolved V genes explain less than half of this, and the remainder is unexplained. D and trimming were read from the DNA, whereas the V and J calls and clone size are those reported in that table. This sample gives 29,000 or so clones in total; 85% to 95% of them show up just once. Less than 0.75% of the sample comes from the top ten.

The full study reports these points: GvH clones were detected in recipient bone marrow, and some of these GvH clones were observed earlier in ileal mucosa or blood, consistent with an intestinal mucosal origin. Peak levels of circulating GvH clones were associated with declines in HvG clones early after transplant. Patients with donor T cell macrochimerism had high GvH to HvG T cell clonal ratios in their allografts. Conclusions were limited by the relatively low number and heterogeneity of intestinal transplant patients.

Here the sequenced sample was PBMCs, taken roughly 68 days after intestinal transplant. This chain joins TRBV10-3 to TRBJ1-3; 10 of the junction bases match TRBD1. The sequence came from a human patient who received an intestinal transplant, so some T cells may come from the graft donor. The nucleotide sequence reads as follows: TGTGCCATCAGTGATGTTGGGACAGGGGCGGGAAACACCATATATTTT. Its coded protein is CAISDVGTGAGNTIYF.